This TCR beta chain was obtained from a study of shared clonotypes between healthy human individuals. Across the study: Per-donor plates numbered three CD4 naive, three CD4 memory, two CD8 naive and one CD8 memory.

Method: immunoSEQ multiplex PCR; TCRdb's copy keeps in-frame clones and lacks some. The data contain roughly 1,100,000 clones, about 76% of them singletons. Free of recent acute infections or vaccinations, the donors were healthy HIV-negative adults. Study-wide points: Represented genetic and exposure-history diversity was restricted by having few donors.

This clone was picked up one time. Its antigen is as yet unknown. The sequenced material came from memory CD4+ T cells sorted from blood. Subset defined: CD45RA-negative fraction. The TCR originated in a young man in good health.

The CDR3 bases are TGTGCCAGCAGTCAAGGAACCAGGGGAGTCGGTCAGCCCCAGCATTTT. It encodes CASSQGTRGVGQPQHF. The chain links TRBV6-1 to TRBJ1-5; D perhaps matches TRBD1 (6 bases). Germline V lookup: CDR1 MNHNS, CDR2 SASEGT. V lost 5 bases and J 6 bases, leaving 20 bases between the germline ends. The CDR3 runs 16 residues.